Listed here are 6 T cell receptor beta chains from one sample, sequenced in a study of T cells in Graves' hyperthyroidism and ophthalmopathy. RNA transcripts gave rise to amplified TCR beta CDR3 regions. Initially, a first-round RT-PCR of the TCR CDR3 employed the HTBI primer set. Via MiXCR, TCRdb re-called the multiplex PCR reads, giving one row per CDR3 protein. The table has hundreds of thousands of distinct CDR3 sequences, just over 35% seen once. Sequencing was done on a sample of blood. The origin of the receptors is a middle-aged woman with Graves' hyperthyroidism.

In its sample, this clonotype was seen many times. The rearrangement joins TRBV12-3 or TRBV12-4 to TRBJ1-2; TRBD1 is a possible D gene (6 bases). V gave up 4 bases and J gave up 7 bases, with 10 bases separating them. The length of the CDR3 is 12 residues. The CDR3 loop is CASSSSGAGYTF. DNA for the CDR3: TGTGCCAGCAGTTCCTCAGGGGCTGGCTACACCTTC.

The genes are TRBV6-1 and TRBJ1-5, with D maybe TRBD1 (5 bases). The CDR3 consists of 16 residues. Looked up from germline, CDR1 is MNHNS and CDR2 is SASEGT. The germline V and J ends were trimmed by 5 bases and 7 bases, with 21 bases remaining between them. For the CDR3, the DNA is TGTGCCAGCAGTACCCTGGGAGGAGGGGCTAAGCAGCCCCAGCATTTT. It specifies CASSTLGGGAKQPQHF.

This clonotype was counted many times. The gene calls are TRBV7-9 and TRBJ2-7; no clear D. The CDR3 totals 13 residues. V was cut by 2 bases and J by 4 bases, with 9 bases left in between. From germline, CDR1 is SEHNR and CDR2 FQNEAQ (reference sequence). The CDR3 loop is CASSLRGVYEQYF. CDR3 DNA: TGTGCCAGCAGCTTACGCGGAGTGTACGAGCAGTACTTC.

The V and J genes are TRBV20-1 and TRBJ2-3; 7 bases are shared with TRBD2. Unmatched junction bases numbered 5, after V lost 5 bases and J lost 0 bases. CDR1 and CDR2 (germline): DFQATT, SNEGSKA (reference sequence). The CDR3 consists of 14 residues. CDR3 loop: CSAVSGTSTDTQYF. The DNA of the CDR3 is TGCAGTGCTGTAAGCGGGACCAGCACAGATACGCAGTATTTT.

This clonotype turned up a few times. This chain links TRBV5-1 with TRBJ1-5, with no clear D. CDR1 is SGHRS and CDR2 is YFSETQ in the germline V gene. V dropped 4 bases and J dropped 5 bases, with 13 bases sitting between them. This CDR3 is 14 amino acids long. The CDR3: CASSPGPGDQPQHF. The CDR3 DNA is TGCGCCAGCAGCCCGGGTCCGGGTGATCAGCCCCAGCATTTT. Full variable domain (outside the CDR3, taken from reference TRBV5-1 and TRBJ1-5): KAGVTQTPRYLIKTRGQQVTLSCSPISGHRSVSWYQQTPGQGLQFLFEYFSETQRNKGNFPGRFSGRQFSNSRSEMNVSTLELGDSALYLCASSPGPGDQPQHFGDGTRLSIL.

This clonotype was found a few times. The CDR3 bases are TGTGCCAGCAGCTTGACGACACTTGAAGCTTTCTTT. This encodes CASSLTTLEAFF. The gene calls are TRBV7-9 and TRBJ1-1; D not certain. The CDR3 consists of 12 residues. V shed 3 bases and J shed 7 bases, with 9 bases lying between them. Germline loops: CDR1 SEHNR, CDR2 FQNEAQ (reference sequence).